The rows below give T cell receptor beta chains drawn from one sample of a study of Ad26.COV2.S vaccination and SARS-CoV-2 variants. Assay used: immunoSEQ multiplex PCR; TCRdb lists only in-frame clones, some missing. The data hold just over 350,000 clones, with about 90% observed a single time. The specimen comprised peripheral blood, sampled after recovery from COVID-19. The receptors originated from a human donor who had recovered from COVID-19. CDR3s include the opening cysteine and the closing phenylalanine or tryptophan. The order of the fields is V gene, J gene, D gene, clone size, CDR3 protein, CDR3 DNA. The D gene is left open where the match is weak. Size tells how often a clone was seen (once, few, many) or the class of an expanded clone, and some rows leave it out.

TRBV24-1	TRBJ2-2	.	once	CATSDSGILGTGELFF	TGTGCCACCAGTGACTCAGGGATTTTGGGCACCGGGGAGCTGTTTTTT
TRBV7-6	TRBJ2-1	TRBD1	.	CASGPRTGAYNEQFF	TGTGCCAGCGGTCCGCGGACAGGAGCCTACAATGAGCAGTTCTTC
TRBV4-1	TRBJ1-4	.	.	CASSRNLQGTNEKLFF	TGCGCCAGCAGCCGAAATCTACAGGGAACTAATGAAAAACTGTTTTTT
TRBV3-1/TRBV3-2	TRBJ2-7	.	.	CASSQSIYEQYF	TGTGCCAGCAGCCAATCGATTTACGAGCAGTACTTC
TRBV21-1	TRBJ2-7	.	.	CASSKGGLGDRGLHEQYF	TGTGCCAGCAGCAAAGGCGGGTTGGGGGACAGGGGCTTGCACGAGCAGTACTTC
TRBV20-1	TRBJ1-1	.	.	CSAGRTTEAFF	TGCAGTGCTGGGAGGACAACTGAAGCTTTCTTT
TRBV6-5	TRBJ2-7	TRBD1	.	CASNPFPGQNYEQYF	TGTGCCAGCAACCCTTTTCCGGGACAGAACTACGAGCAGTACTTC
TRBV27	TRBJ1-6	.	.	CASSFPDNSPLHF	TGTGCCAGCAGTTTCCCAGATAATTCACCCCTCCACTTT
TRBV5-1	TRBJ1-2	TRBD1	.	CASSAGRQGGFYGYTF	TGCGCCAGCAGCGCTGGAAGACAGGGGGGCTTCTATGGCTACACCTTC
TRBV24-1	TRBJ2-1	.	once	CATSARDGSYNEQFF	TGTGCCACCAGTGCAAGGGACGGCTCGTACAATGAGCAGTTCTTC
TRBV19	TRBJ2-7	.	.	CASGGPSYEQYF	TGTGCCAGCGGGGGGCCCTCCTACGAGCAGTACTTC
TRBV27	TRBJ2-1	TRBD2	.	CASSLSTVLPGLAGVNEQFF	TGTGCCAGCAGTTTATCCACAGTCCTGCCGGGACTAGCGGGGGTCAATGAGCAGTTCTTC
TRBV13	TRBJ1-5	.	.	CASSLRTANQPQHF	TGTGCCAGCAGCCTACGGACAGCCAATCAGCCCCAGCATTTT
TRBV11-2	TRBJ2-7	.	.	CASSLGTSGPYEQYF	TGTGCCAGCAGCTTAGGCACTAGTGGCCCGTACGAGCAGTACTTC
TRBV19	TRBJ1-6	.	.	CASSIDRRTNSPLHF	TGTGCCAGTAGTATAGATCGGAGGACAAATTCACCCCTCCACTTT
TRBV6-2/TRBV6-3	TRBJ2-7	.	once	CASSSGPYEQYF	TGTGCCAGCAGCTCGGGACCTTACGAGCAGTACTTC
TRBV4-1	TRBJ1-5	TRBD1	once	CASSQDGPGGVQPQHF	TGCGCCAGCAGCCAAGATGGGCCAGGGGGCGTTCAGCCCCAGCATTTT
TRBV4-1	TRBJ1-1	.	.	CASSQQGSEAFF	TGCGCCAGCAGCCAACAGGGATCTGAAGCTTTCTTT
TRBV11-3	TRBJ2-1	TRBD1	.	CASSPGTGPRSSYNEQFF	TGTGCCAGCAGCCCCGGGACAGGGCCTCGTAGCTCCTACAATGAGCAGTTCTTC
TRBV5-6	TRBJ1-6	.	.	CASSLAHPSGLHF	TGTGCCAGCAGCTTGGCCCACCCCTCTGGCCTCCACTTT
TRBV19	TRBJ1-1	.	.	CASSIMKNMNTEAFF	TGTGCCAGTAGTATAATGAAGAACATGAACACTGAAGCTTTCTTT
TRBV7-2	TRBJ2-7	.	.	CASSFDGATSYEQYF	TGTGCCAGCAGCTTCGACGGGGCGACCTCCTACGAGCAGTACTTC
TRBV6-2/TRBV6-3	TRBJ1-6	TRBD1	.	CASRPTRDSLPSSYNSPLHF	TGTGCCAGCAGACCTACACGGGACAGTCTGCCGAGCTCCTATAATTCACCCCTCCACTTT
TRBV27	TRBJ2-5	.	once	CASSPWQSQETQYF	TGTGCCAGCAGTCCGTGGCAATCCCAAGAGACCCAGTACTTC
TRBV6-5	TRBJ1-3	.	.	CASSYSMVVSGNTIYF	TGTGCCAGCAGTTACTCGATGGTAGTCTCTGGAAACACCATATATTTT
TRBV2	TRBJ1-3	.	.	CASSKPGDISGNTIYF	TGTGCCAGCAGCAAACCTGGGGACATCTCTGGAAACACCATATATTTT
TRBV10-3	TRBJ2-5	TRBD2	.	CASWGGEETQYF	TGTGCCTCCTGGGGGGGAGAAGAGACCCAGTACTTC
TRBV5-1	TRBJ2-6	TRBD1	.	CASNEDRPMGANVLTF	TGCGCCAGCAATGAGGACAGGCCCATGGGGGCCAACGTCCTGACTTTC